This TCR beta chain was found in a study of cytomegalovirus exposure and HLA in healthy donors. A word on this clone: Its antigen remains unknown.

Study-wide results and caveats: In vitro, three CMV-associated chains proved specific for CMV antigens. Generally TCR sequences proved uncommon, though certain public TCRs appeared in numerous donors.

Trimming pared 7 bases from V and 1 base from J, leaving 16 bases between. There are 15 residues in the CDR3. Germline V gene lookup returns CDR1 MNHNY and CDR2 SVGAGI (reference sequence). Method: immunoSEQ multiplex PCR; TCRdb's copy keeps in-frame clones and lacks some. Here the sample spans under 200,000 clones, about 89% being singletons. The specimen sequenced was PBMCs. The sequence came from a young woman in good health and CMV-seropositive. The chain links TRBV6-6 to TRBJ1-1; D not certain. The CDR3 region is CASTVPGVRNTEAFF. The DNA of the CDR3 is TGTGCCAGCACGGTACCCGGGGTCCGGAACACTGAAGCTTTCTTT.